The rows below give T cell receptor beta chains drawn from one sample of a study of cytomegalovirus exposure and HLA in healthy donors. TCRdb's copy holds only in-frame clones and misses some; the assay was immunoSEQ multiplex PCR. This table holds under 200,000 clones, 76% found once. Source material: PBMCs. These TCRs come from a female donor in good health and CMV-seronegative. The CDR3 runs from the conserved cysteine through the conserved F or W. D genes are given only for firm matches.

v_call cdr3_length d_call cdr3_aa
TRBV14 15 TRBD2 CASSRLGRDTGELFF
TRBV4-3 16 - CASTPRVRTTTYEQYF
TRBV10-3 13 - CAISEGGTETQYF
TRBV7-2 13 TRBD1 CASSRDRGSEAFF
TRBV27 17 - CASSLGLEAGVLDEQYF
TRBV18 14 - CASSPLESSYGYTF
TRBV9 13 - CASSPLWRYGYTF
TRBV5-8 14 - CASAQGQGGETQYF
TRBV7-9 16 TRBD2 CASSPSGTAGGETQYF
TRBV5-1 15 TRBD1 CASSTTSGTVRLPFF
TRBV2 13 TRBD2 CATGTSGRIEQFF
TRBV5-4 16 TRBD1 CASSSAARTGGNTIYF
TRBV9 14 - CASSVLTANYGYTF
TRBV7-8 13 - CASSTGHYNEQFF
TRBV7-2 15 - CASSFLGASYNEQFF
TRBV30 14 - CAWRAGFPFAEAFF
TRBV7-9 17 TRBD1 CASSPVLQGGDGHGYTF
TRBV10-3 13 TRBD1 CAIRGQENTEAFF
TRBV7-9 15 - CASSTGRPRDYGYTF
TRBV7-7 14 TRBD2 CASSPRTSSNEQFF
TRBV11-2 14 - CASSLEGHGNTIYF
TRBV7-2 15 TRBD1 CASSLPGTGVWEQYF
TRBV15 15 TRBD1 CATSRMTGEGQPQHF
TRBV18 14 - CASSPPSSRGWQYF
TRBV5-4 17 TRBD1 CASSLFGQGSGANVLTF
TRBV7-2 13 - CASSRMGAYGYTF
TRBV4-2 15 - CASRLLLTSDTEAFF
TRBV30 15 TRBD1 CAWSMDRGLNQPQHF
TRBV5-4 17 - CASSPTGQSGRWETQYF
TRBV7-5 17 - CARSLGLGGVAKNIQYF
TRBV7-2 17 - CARIQGPGFHNNQPQHF
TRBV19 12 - CASRSRVDEQFF
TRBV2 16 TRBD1 CASIGDREASGSPLHF
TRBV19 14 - CASTSRQFPDTQYF
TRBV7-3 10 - CASSTEEAFF
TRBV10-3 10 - CAIGSYEQYF
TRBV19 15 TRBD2 CASSIAGLATREQFF
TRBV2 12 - CASSVGAGEQFF
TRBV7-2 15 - CASSLTAGRNSPLHF
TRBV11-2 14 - CASSSPRTVYGYTF
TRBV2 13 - CASSAMAGYGYTF
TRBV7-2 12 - CASREPGGELFF
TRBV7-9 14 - CASSFGGSVTEAFF
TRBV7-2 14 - CASSLKGVATEAFF
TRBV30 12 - CAWNRMDTEAFF
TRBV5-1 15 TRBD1 CASSALFRQGQTQYF
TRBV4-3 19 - CASSQQAGKRGASYNEQFF